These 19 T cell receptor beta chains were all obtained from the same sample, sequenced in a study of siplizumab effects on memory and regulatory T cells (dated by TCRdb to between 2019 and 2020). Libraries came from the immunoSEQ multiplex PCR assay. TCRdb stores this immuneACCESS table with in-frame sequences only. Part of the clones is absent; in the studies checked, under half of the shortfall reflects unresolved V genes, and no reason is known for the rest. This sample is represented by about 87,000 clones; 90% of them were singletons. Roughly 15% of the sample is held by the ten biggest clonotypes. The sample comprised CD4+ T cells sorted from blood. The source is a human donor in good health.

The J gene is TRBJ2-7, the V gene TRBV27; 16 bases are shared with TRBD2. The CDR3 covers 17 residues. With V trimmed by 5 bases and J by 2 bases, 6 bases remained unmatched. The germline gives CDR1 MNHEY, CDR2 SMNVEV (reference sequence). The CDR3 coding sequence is TGTGCCAGCAGTCCCCGCGGGACTAGCGGGAGGGCCTACGAGCAGTACTTC. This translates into CASSPRGTSGRAYEQYF.

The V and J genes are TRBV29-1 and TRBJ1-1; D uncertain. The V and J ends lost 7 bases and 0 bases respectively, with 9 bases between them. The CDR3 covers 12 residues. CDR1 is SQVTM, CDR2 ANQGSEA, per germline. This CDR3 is CSAFYMNTEAFF. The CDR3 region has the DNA TGCAGCGCCTTTTATATGAACACTGAAGCTTTCTTT.

As DNA, the CDR3 is TGTGCCAGCAGCCATAGGACCCGGGCCTATGGCTACACCTTC. Amino acids: CASSHRTRAYGYTF. This chain joins TRBV14 and TRBJ1-2; the D is unclear. CDR1 SGHDN and CDR2 FVKESK come from the germline V gene. V lost 3 bases and J 4 bases, leaving 12 bases between the germline ends. CDR3 size: 14 residues.

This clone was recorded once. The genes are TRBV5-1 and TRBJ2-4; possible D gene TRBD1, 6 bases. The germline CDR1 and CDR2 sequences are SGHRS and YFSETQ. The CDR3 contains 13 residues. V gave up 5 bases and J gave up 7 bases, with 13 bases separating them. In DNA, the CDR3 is TGCGCCAGCAGTTACGACAGGACTAACATTCAGTACTTC. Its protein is CASSYDRTNIQYF.

The CDR3 DNA reads as TGCGCCAGCAGCTATGGGACTAGCGGAGCAGATACGCAGTATTTT. This gives the protein CASSYGTSGADTQYF. The chain couples TRBV5-1 to TRBJ2-3; 11 positions match TRBD2. CDR1 and CDR2 from the germline V gene are SGHRS and YFSETQ. Germline trimming cut 3 bases from V and 4 bases from J; bases unmatched to any gene: 4. CDR3 length: 15 amino acids.

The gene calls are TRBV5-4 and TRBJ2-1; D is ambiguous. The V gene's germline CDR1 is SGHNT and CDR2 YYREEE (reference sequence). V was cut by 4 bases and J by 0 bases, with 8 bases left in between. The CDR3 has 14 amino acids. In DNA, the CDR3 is TGTGCCAGCAGCCAGGAAAGCTCCTACAATGAGCAGTTCTTC. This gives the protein CASSQESSYNEQFF.

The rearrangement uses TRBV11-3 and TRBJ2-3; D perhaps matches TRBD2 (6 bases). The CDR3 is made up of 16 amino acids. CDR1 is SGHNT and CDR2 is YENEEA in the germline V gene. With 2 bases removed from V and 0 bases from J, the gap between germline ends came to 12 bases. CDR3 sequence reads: CASSLYRGRSTDTQYF. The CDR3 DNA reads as TGTGCCAGCAGCTTATACCGGGGGAGGAGCACAGATACGCAGTATTTT.

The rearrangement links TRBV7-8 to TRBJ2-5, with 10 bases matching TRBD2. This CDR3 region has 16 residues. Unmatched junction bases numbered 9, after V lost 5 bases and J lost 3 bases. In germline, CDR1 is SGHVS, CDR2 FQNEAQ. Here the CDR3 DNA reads TGTGCCAGCAGCCTGACTAGCGGGTTTCAAAAAGAGACCCAGTACTTC. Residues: CASSLTSGFQKETQYF.

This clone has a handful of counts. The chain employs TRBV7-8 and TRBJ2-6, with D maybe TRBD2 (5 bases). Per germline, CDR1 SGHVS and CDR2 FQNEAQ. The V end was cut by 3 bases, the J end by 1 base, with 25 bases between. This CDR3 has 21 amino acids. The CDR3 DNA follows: TGTGCCAGCAGCTTCCGGTTTCCACTAGGGATAGGAACTTCTGGGGCCAACGTCCTGACTTTC. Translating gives CASSFRFPLGIGTSGANVLTF.

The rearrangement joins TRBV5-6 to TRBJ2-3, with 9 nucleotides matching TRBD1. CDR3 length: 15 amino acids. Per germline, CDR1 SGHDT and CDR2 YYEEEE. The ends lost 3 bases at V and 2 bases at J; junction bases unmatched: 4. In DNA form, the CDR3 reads TGTGCCAGCAGCTCCACAGGGGGCCCCACAGATACGCAGTATTTT. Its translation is CASSSTGGPTDTQYF.

CDR3 amino acids: CASSDPASEQYF. CDR3 in DNA: TGCGCCAGCAGTGACCCAGCCAGCGAGCAGTACTTC. V is TRBV10-1 and J is TRBJ2-7; no clear D. This CDR3 is built from 12 residues. V was clipped by 3 bases and J by 6 bases, with 9 bases between them. Germline V gene lookup returns CDR1 WNHNN and CDR2 SYGVQD (reference sequence).

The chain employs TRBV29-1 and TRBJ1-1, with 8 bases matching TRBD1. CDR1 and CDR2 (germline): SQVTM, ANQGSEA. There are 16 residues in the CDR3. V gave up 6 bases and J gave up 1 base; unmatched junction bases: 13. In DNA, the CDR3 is TGCAGCGTCCCATGGGGGGCAGGGGGCCAGAACACTGAAGCTTTCTTT. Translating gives CSVPWGAGGQNTEAFF.

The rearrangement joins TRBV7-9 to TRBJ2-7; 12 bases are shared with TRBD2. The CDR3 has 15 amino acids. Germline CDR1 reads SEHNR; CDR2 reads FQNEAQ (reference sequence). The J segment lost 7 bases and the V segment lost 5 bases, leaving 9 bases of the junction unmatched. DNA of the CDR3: TGTGCCAGCAGCGACCGACTAGCGGGAGTGAATGAGCAGTACTTC. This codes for CASSDRLAGVNEQYF.

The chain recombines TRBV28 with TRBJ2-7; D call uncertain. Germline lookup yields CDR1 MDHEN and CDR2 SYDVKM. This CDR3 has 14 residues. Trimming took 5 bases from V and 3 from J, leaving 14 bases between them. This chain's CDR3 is CASSNPGRNYEQYF. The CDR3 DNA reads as TGTGCCAGCAGTAACCCCGGACGGAACTACGAGCAGTACTTC. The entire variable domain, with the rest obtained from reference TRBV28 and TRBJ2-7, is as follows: DVKVTQSSRYLVKRTGEKVFLECVQDMDHENMFWYRQDPGLGLRLIYFSYDVKMKEKGDIPEGYSVSREKKERFSLILESASTNQTSMYLCASSNPGRNYEQYFGPGTRLTVT.

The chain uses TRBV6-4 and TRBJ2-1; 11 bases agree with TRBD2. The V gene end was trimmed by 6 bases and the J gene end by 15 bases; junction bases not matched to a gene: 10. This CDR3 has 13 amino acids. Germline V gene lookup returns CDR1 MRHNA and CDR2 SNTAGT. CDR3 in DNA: TGTGCCAGCAGGGGAACTAGCGGGAGTTTTCCGTTCTTC. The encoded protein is CASRGTSGSFPFF.

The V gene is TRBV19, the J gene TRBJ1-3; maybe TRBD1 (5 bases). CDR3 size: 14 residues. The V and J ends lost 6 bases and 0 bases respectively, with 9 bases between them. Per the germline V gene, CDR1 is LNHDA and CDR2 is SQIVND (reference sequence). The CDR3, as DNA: TGTGCCAGTAGGCCAGGGTCCTCTGGAAACACCATATATTTT. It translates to CASRPGSSGNTIYF.

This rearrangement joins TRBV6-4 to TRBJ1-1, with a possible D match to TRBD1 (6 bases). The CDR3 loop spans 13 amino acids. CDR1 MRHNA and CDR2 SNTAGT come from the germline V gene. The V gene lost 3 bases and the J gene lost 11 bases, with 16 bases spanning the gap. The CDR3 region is CASSENQGKGAFF. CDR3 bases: TGTGCCAGCAGTGAAAACCAGGGGAAAGGCGCTTTCTTT.

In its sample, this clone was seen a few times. CDR3 in DNA: TGCAGCGTTGAACCCTCTAGGGGGGGATCCTTAGCTAACTATGGCTACACCTTC. This codes for CSVEPSRGGSLANYGYTF. J is TRBJ1-2 and V is TRBV29-1; D is possibly TRBD1 (6 bases). Germline CDR1 SQVTM, CDR2 ANQGSEA. The V end was cut by 2 bases, the J end by 0 bases, with 22 bases between. CDR3 length: 18 amino acids.

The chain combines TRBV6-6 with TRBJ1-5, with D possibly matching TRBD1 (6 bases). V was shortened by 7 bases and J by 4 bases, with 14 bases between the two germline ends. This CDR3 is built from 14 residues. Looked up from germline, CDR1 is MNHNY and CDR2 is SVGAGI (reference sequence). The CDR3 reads CASTGDALNQPQHF. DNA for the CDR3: TGTGCCAGCACAGGGGACGCCTTAAATCAGCCCCAGCATTTT.